This passage covers 10 T cell receptor beta chains from one sample sequenced in a study of beta chain features in type 1 diabetes. All of the isolated RNA was reverse transcribed, so expressed TCRB transcripts were sequenced. Some clones are missing from TCRdb's copy, which holds only in-frame ones; the method was immunoSEQ multiplex PCR. The sample has about 350,000 clones, about 20% seen once. Sequenced sample: naive CD4+ T cells from blood. Every receptor here comes from a woman aged 18 to 35 in good health.

The table lists this clone with a few counts. This chain links TRBV28 with TRBJ2-7, with 11 positions matching TRBD2. Germline lookup yields CDR1 MDHEN and CDR2 SYDVKM. V lost 5 bases and J lost 4; bases outside the gene matches: 10. This CDR3 region has 16 residues. CDR3 residues: CASSNPSGGLSYEQYF. As DNA, the CDR3 is TGTGCCAGCAGTAATCCTAGCGGGGGGCTCTCTTACGAGCAGTACTTC.

V usage is TRBV30 and J usage is TRBJ1-5; D uncertain. The V end lost 0 bases, the J end lost 3 bases, and 9 bases lay between the germline ends. CDR1 is GTSNPN, CDR2 SVGIG, per germline (reference sequence). This CDR3 is built from 14 residues. CDR3 in DNA: TGTGCCTGGAGTGTACGTCAGGTCAATCAGCCCCAGCATTTT. This translates into CAWSVRQVNQPQHF.

The chain is built from TRBV19 and TRBJ1-5, with D tentatively TRBD1 (6 bases). Deletions cut 5 bases from V and 0 bases from J, with 23 bases between. In germline, CDR1 is LNHDA, CDR2 SQIVND (reference sequence). The CDR3 extends over 19 amino acids. DNA of the CDR3: TGTGCCAGTAGTTCCCGACAGGTTTATTGGGGATATAGCAATCAGCCCCAGCATTTT. This sequence encodes CASSSRQVYWGYSNQPQHF.

The chain has TRBV5-1 and TRBJ2-1, with 7 bases aligning to TRBD2. Germline V CDR1 and CDR2: SGHRS, YFSETQ. Trimming cost V 2 bases and J 0 bases; bases outside gene matches: 5. The CDR3 is 16 residues long. CDR3 residues: CASSFSGSSSYNEQFF. In nucleotides, the CDR3 is TGCGCCAGCAGCTTTAGCGGGTCTAGCTCCTACAATGAGCAGTTCTTC.

The rearrangement links TRBV9 to TRBJ2-2, with D possibly being TRBD1 (6 bases). V was pared by 0 bases and J by 6 bases, with 15 bases between. The CDR3 has 16 residues. The germline CDR1 and CDR2 sequences are SGDLS and YYNGEE. This CDR3 reads CASSVEWGTGSGELFF. CDR3 DNA sequence: TGTGCCAGCAGCGTAGAGTGGGGTACAGGGTCCGGGGAGCTGTTTTTT. The full variable domain, with the rest looked up from reference TRBV9 and TRBJ2-2, is DSGVTQTPKHLITATGQRVTLRCSPRSGDLSVYWYQQSLDQGLQFLIQYYNGEERAKGNILERFSAQQFPDLHSELNLSSLELGDSALYFCASSVEWGTGSGELFFGEGSRLTVL.

The chain uses TRBV5-6 and TRBJ2-6, with D unresolved. Germline values: CDR1 SGHDT, CDR2 YYEEEE. The V end lost 4 bases, the J end lost 0 bases, and 14 bases lay between the germline ends. CDR3 length: 17 amino acids. CDR3 DNA sequence: TGTGCCAGCAGCCGATTCTTTTTTAGCTCTGGGGCCAACGTCCTGACTTTC. It codes for CASSRFFFSSGANVLTF.

This clone is a singleton in its sample. The J gene is TRBJ2-1, the V gene TRBV10-2; D remains ambiguous. Germline loops: CDR1 WSHSY, CDR2 SAAADI. V shed 3 bases and J shed 9 bases, with 9 bases lying between them. This CDR3 contains 12 residues. The CDR3 here is CASSELASEQFF. In nucleotides, the CDR3 is TGCGCCAGCAGTGAATTAGCATCTGAGCAGTTCTTC.

The chain is built from TRBV4-1 and TRBJ2-3, with 11 bases fitting TRBD2. CDR3 size: 16 residues. The J segment lost 0 bases and the V segment lost 1 base, leaving 0 bases of the junction unmatched. Germline lookup yields CDR1 MGHRA and CDR2 YSYEKL. CDR3 coding DNA: TGCGCCAGCAGCCAAGTAGCGGGAGGGAGCACAGATACGCAGTATTTT. It specifies CASSQVAGGSTDTQYF.

This clone was seen only a few times. The chain carries TRBV5-4 and TRBJ2-7, with D possibly TRBD1 on 5 matching bases. Trimming cost V 4 bases and J 0 bases, with 11 bases left between them. CDR1 and CDR2 from the germline V gene are SGHNT and YYREEE (reference sequence). The length of the CDR3 is 14 residues. The CDR3 spells CASSNQGVSYEQYF. As DNA, the CDR3 is TGTGCCAGCAGCAATCAGGGTGTCTCCTACGAGCAGTACTTC. Using reference TRBV5-4 and TRBJ2-7 for the parts outside the CDR3, the full variable domain is ETGVTQSPTHLIKTRGQQVTLRCSSQSGHNTVSWYQQALGQGPQFIFQYYREEENGRGNFPPRFSGLQFPNYSSELNVNALELDDSALYLCASSNQGVSYEQYFGPGTRLTVT.

This clone was counted only a few times. Here the CDR3 DNA reads TGTGCCAGCAGTTTACAGGGGCACTATGGCTACACCTTC. It specifies CASSLQGHYGYTF. The rearrangement joins TRBV27 to TRBJ1-2; D possibly corresponds to TRBD1 (6 bases). The germline V and J ends were trimmed by 2 bases and 3 bases, with 7 bases remaining between them. Per germline, CDR1 MNHEY and CDR2 SMNVEV (reference sequence). The CDR3 spans 13 residues.